This T cell receptor (beta chain) was captured in a study of blood T cell repertoires in COVID-19. Trimming took off 1 base at V and 6 bases at J, with 14 bases between the two ends. Germline lookup yields CDR1 SGHDT and CDR2 YYEEEE. This CDR3 has 15 amino acids. Sequenced by immunoSEQ multiplex PCR; TCRdb stores in-frame clones only, minus some. The data show about 310,000 clones, with roughly 90% seen just once and under 1.1% held by the top ten. This clonotype was sampled from a woman aged 35 to 49 with COVID-19, enrolled during active disease. The material sequenced was peripheral blood. The rearrangement uses TRBV5-6 and TRBJ1-5, with D possibly TRBD1 on 5 matching bases. CDR3 DNA: TGTGCCAGCAGCTTGCTCCAGGGAACGGTTCAGCCCCAGCATTTT. It yields the protein CASSLLQGTVQPQHF.